This TCR beta chain was identified in a study of T-cell memory formation after mild COVID-19. About the research overall: TCR clusters mostly belonged to single donors. Whole-study results and caveats: A second wave expanding day 15 to 37 was CD4+-biased; contracting clones were balanced. Pre-infection memory carried some responding clones, suggesting that cross-reactive memory joined.

Sample barcodes and UMIs were carried by the TCR alpha and TCR beta cDNA libraries that 5'RACE generated with constant-segment primers. MiXCR, run by TCRdb on the 5' RACE reads, gives a single entry per CDR3 protein. The sample carries some 350,000 distinct CDR3 sequences, 10% to 15% recorded once. Germline V gene lookup returns CDR1 DFQATT and CDR2 SNEGSKA (reference sequence). Trimming removed 1 base from V and 6 bases from J, with 12 bases in between. This CDR3 region has 13 residues. This clonotype came up many times. The antigen remains unidentified. Sequencing used PBMCs or a T cell subset sorted from them (not recorded which). The genes are TRBV20-1 and TRBJ1-1; a weak D match, TRBD1 (6 bases). The sequence derives from a man aged 18-30 years who had mild COVID-19 (a few samples of this study predate the infection). Cell type and time point are not known. CDR3 region: CSARVGGLPEAFF. In DNA form, the CDR3 reads TGCAGTGCTAGAGTTGGGGGGCTGCCTGAAGCTTTCTTT.